These 9 T cell receptor beta chains originate from one sample sequenced in a study of T cell responses to AZD1222 COVID-19 vaccine. The table came from immunoSEQ multiplex PCR; TCRdb's copy has only in-frame clones and leaves some out. The sample consists of about 70,000 clones, 88% of them appearing once. Sample: peripheral blood, taken 28 days after the second dose of the MenACWY control vaccine. The receptors shown here come from an adult who received the MenACWY meningococcal vaccine as a control.

In this sample, this clone turned up once. The chain has TRBV6-5 and TRBJ1-1; TRBD1 agrees at 9 bases. Trimming removed 5 bases from V and 4 bases from J; junction bases left unmatched: 5. Germline V lookup: CDR1 MNHEY, CDR2 SVGAGI. This CDR3 is 14 amino acids long. Here the CDR3 reads CASSTDRGGTEAFF. CDR3 DNA: TGTGCCAGCAGTACAGACAGGGGGGGCACTGAAGCTTTCTTT.

V gene TRBV29-1 combines with J gene TRBJ2-1; no clear D. Germline V CDR1 and CDR2: SQVTM, ANQGSEA. V lost 5 bases, J lost 7 bases, and 9 bases lay in between. The CDR3 runs 11 residues. The CDR3 DNA follows: TGCAGCGTTTCTCCAGAGAATGAGCAGTTCTTC. It codes for CSVSPENEQFF.

V gene TRBV11-2 combines with J gene TRBJ1-1; a possible D gene is TRBD1 (6 bases). Trimming stripped 5 bases from V and 5 bases from J, with 15 bases between. This CDR3 region has 14 residues. The germline V gene has CDR1 SGHAT and CDR2 FQNNGV. CDR3 sequence (DNA): TGTGCCAGCAGCGCAATAACAGGGCAAACTGAAGCTTTCTTT. Translating it yields CASSAITGQTEAFF. Combining the CDR3 with reference TRBV11-2 and TRBJ1-1 gives the whole variable domain EAGVAQSPRYKIIEKRQSVAFWCNPISGHATLYWYQQILGQGPKLLIQFQNNGVVDDSQLPKDRFSAERLKGVDSTLKIQPAKLEDSAVYLCASSAITGQTEAFFGQGTRLTVV.

The chain carries TRBV15 and TRBJ2-3; a weak D match, TRBD2 (6 bases). Germline loops: CDR1 LNHNV, CDR2 YYDKDF (reference sequence). V shed 0 bases and J shed 6 bases, with 13 bases lying between them. The CDR3 sequence is 15 residues long. CDR3 in amino acids: CATSRELSGWDTQYF. In nucleotides, the CDR3 is TGTGCCACCAGCAGAGAATTAAGCGGGTGGGATACGCAGTATTTT.

The chain links TRBV28 to TRBJ2-1, with a weak D call TRBD1 (5 bases). From germline, CDR1 is MDHEN and CDR2 SYDVKM. V lost 1 base, J lost 0 bases, and 13 bases lay in between. The length of the CDR3 is 17 residues. The CDR3 bases are TGTGCCAGCAGTTTATTAAGGGGCCACAGCTCCTACAATGAGCAGTTCTTC. It encodes CASSLLRGHSSYNEQFF.

The V gene is TRBV5-1, the J gene TRBJ1-3, with D tentatively TRBD1 (6 bases). This CDR3 is 14 amino acids long. Germline V gene data show CDR1 as SGHRS and CDR2 as YFSETQ. V lost 4 bases to trimming and J lost 4 bases, with 12 bases between them. CDR3 sequence: CASSPQGTGNTIYF. In nucleotides, the CDR3 is TGCGCCAGCAGCCCCCAGGGGACAGGAAACACCATATATTTT. Supplemented by reference TRBV5-1 and TRBJ1-3, the full variable domain reads KAGVTQTPRYLIKTRGQQVTLSCSPISGHRSVSWYQQTPGQGLQFLFEYFSETQRNKGNFPGRFSGRQFSNSRSEMNVSTLELGDSALYLCASSPQGTGNTIYFGEGSWLTVV.

The chain employs TRBV9 and TRBJ2-1, with TRBD2 identical over 10 bases. Trimming took 2 bases from V and 7 from J; bases not matched to a gene: 12. Germline lookup yields CDR1 SGDLS and CDR2 YYNGEE. The CDR3 runs 17 residues. DNA of the CDR3: TGTGCCAGCAGCGTGAAACTAGCGGGAAGGGGTAAAAATGAGCAGTTCTTC. It encodes CASSVKLAGRGKNEQFF.

Turning to this clone: The same CDR3 arises from other DNA sequences in this sample as well. The CDR3 DNA sequence: TGCGCCAGCAGCTGGGACAAGAGCTATGGCTACACCTTC. Protein product: CASSWDKSYGYTF. J is TRBJ1-2 and V is TRBV5-1, with a tentative D call TRBD1 (6 bases). This CDR3 is built from 13 residues. V shed 3 bases and J shed 4 bases, with 10 bases lying between them. Germline-derived CDR1 and CDR2 are SGHRS and YFSETQ.

V is TRBV29-1 and J is TRBJ2-1; possible D gene TRBD2, 6 bases. Germline CDR1 reads SQVTM; CDR2 reads ANQGSEA. The germline V and J ends were trimmed by 6 bases and 8 bases, with 20 bases remaining between them. The CDR3 contains 14 residues. CDR3 DNA: TGCAGCGTCCTAAGAGCCTTGGGGGAGGATGAGCAGTTCTTC. As protein: CSVLRALGEDEQFF.